The rows below give T cell receptor beta chains drawn from one sample of a study of radiation and T cells in renal cell carcinoma. Generated by immunoSEQ multiplex PCR, the TCRdb table keeps only in-frame clones and is missing some. The repertoire consists of approximately 120,000 clones, with roughly four fifths occurring once and the leading ten covering 2.5% to 3.5%. The material was blood, obtained from a patient whose treatment included radiotherapy and nephrectomy. These receptors originate from a woman aged 60-75 years with renal cell carcinoma. Each CDR3 is given with its conserved first and last residue. The D gene is left open where the match is weak. Clone size, where shown, is once, few, many, or a class for clones that have expanded.

CDR3nt: TGTGCCAGCAGCTTAGGAGAGGCGGGCGAGCAGTTCTTC
CDR3aa: CASSLGEAGEQFF
d_gene: -
j_gene: TRBJ2-1
abundance: -
len: 13
v_gene: TRBV11-2

CDR3nt: TGTGCCAGCAGTTATCGACAGGGTACTGGCTACACCTTC
CDR3aa: CASSYRQGTGYTF
d_gene: TRBD1
j_gene: TRBJ1-2
abundance: -
len: 13
v_gene: TRBV6-5

CDR3nt: TGTGCCAGCAGACGAGGGACAGGGGGTAATCAGCCCCAGCATTTT
CDR3aa: CASRRGTGGNQPQHF
d_gene: TRBD1
j_gene: TRBJ1-5
abundance: -
len: 15
v_gene: TRBV28

CDR3nt: TGTGCCAGCAGCTTAGACCCGGGGGGCTACAATGAGCAGTTCTTC
CDR3aa: CASSLDPGGYNEQFF
d_gene: TRBD2
j_gene: TRBJ2-1
abundance: -
len: 15
v_gene: TRBV7-8

CDR3nt: TGTGCCAGCAGTTTTTACCGGGACAGGCTCTACGAGCAGTACTTC
CDR3aa: CASSFYRDRLYEQYF
d_gene: TRBD1
j_gene: TRBJ2-7
abundance: -
len: 15
v_gene: TRBV7-9

CDR3nt: TGTGCCAGCAGCACGACTAGCGGGAACTCGAATGAGCAGTTCTTC
CDR3aa: CASSTTSGNSNEQFF
d_gene: TRBD2
j_gene: TRBJ2-1
abundance: once
len: 15
v_gene: TRBV5-4

CDR3nt: TGTGCCAGCAGTCGGGACAGGAATCCCTATTCACCCCTCCACTTT
CDR3aa: CASSRDRNPYSPLHF
d_gene: TRBD1
j_gene: TRBJ1-6
abundance: -
len: 15
v_gene: TRBV28

CDR3nt: TGTGCCAGCAAGCCTTTCACCTACAATGAGCAGTTCTTC
CDR3aa: CASKPFTYNEQFF
d_gene: -
j_gene: TRBJ2-1
abundance: -
len: 13
v_gene: TRBV6-5

CDR3nt: TGCGCCAGCAGTGAAATGGCAGGGGGGGGTCAGCCCCAGCATTTT
CDR3aa: CASSEMAGGGQPQHF
d_gene: TRBD1
j_gene: TRBJ1-5
abundance: once
len: 15
v_gene: TRBV10-2

CDR3nt: TGTGCTAGCAGCTTAGGTGCAGGGCGCCACGAGCAGTACTTC
CDR3aa: CASSLGAGRHEQYF
d_gene: -
j_gene: TRBJ2-7
abundance: -
len: 14
v_gene: TRBV7-7

CDR3nt: TGTGCCAGCAGTTACGGTCCAGGGGCGGGTCAGCCCCAGCATTTT
CDR3aa: CASSYGPGAGQPQHF
d_gene: -
j_gene: TRBJ1-5
abundance: -
len: 15
v_gene: TRBV6-6

CDR3nt: TGTGCCAGCAGCCAAGCGGGGTCCGGGGAGCTGTTTTTT
CDR3aa: CASSQAGSGELFF
d_gene: TRBD2
j_gene: TRBJ2-2
abundance: few
len: 13
v_gene: TRBV7-2

CDR3nt: TGTGCCAGCAGCGGCGGCTACAGGGGGCGCTTGACTGGGGCCAACGTCCTGACTTTC
CDR3aa: CASSGGYRGRLTGANVLTF
d_gene: TRBD1
j_gene: TRBJ2-6
abundance: few
len: 19
v_gene: TRBV9

CDR3nt: TGTGCCTGGCAACGGGACACTTGGAACACTGAAGCTTTCTTT
CDR3aa: CAWQRDTWNTEAFF
d_gene: -
j_gene: TRBJ1-1
abundance: few
len: 14
v_gene: TRBV30

CDR3nt: TGCGCCAGCAGCCCGGACAGGGTAACCTACGAGCAGTACTTC
CDR3aa: CASSPDRVTYEQYF
d_gene: TRBD1
j_gene: TRBJ2-7
abundance: -
len: 14
v_gene: TRBV5-1

CDR3nt: TGTGCCAGCAGCCTCGACAGGGACCAGCCCCAGCATTTT
CDR3aa: CASSLDRDQPQHF
d_gene: TRBD1
j_gene: TRBJ1-5
abundance: few
len: 13
v_gene: TRBV7-3

CDR3nt: TGTGCCAGCAGCTTAGGCCCTAGCGGCCTCTCCTACGAGCAGTACTTC
CDR3aa: CASSLGPSGLSYEQYF
d_gene: TRBD2
j_gene: TRBJ2-7
abundance: -
len: 16
v_gene: TRBV11-2

CDR3nt: TGTGCCAGCAGGCCACAGGGGAACTATGGCTACACCTTC
CDR3aa: CASRPQGNYGYTF
d_gene: TRBD1
j_gene: TRBJ1-2
abundance: -
len: 13
v_gene: TRBV28

CDR3nt: TGTGCCAGCAGTGAAGCTTCCGGCACCTGGTATGGCTACACCTTC
CDR3aa: CASSEASGTWYGYTF
d_gene: -
j_gene: TRBJ1-2
abundance: -
len: 15
v_gene: TRBV6-1

CDR3nt: TGTGCCAGCAGTTACGCGTCGATGGTGGGGGGCTACACCTTC
CDR3aa: CASSYASMVGGYTF
d_gene: -
j_gene: TRBJ1-2
abundance: -
len: 14
v_gene: TRBV6-5

CDR3nt: TGTGCCAGCAGCCCCTGGGACAGGGAGGACACTGAAGCTTTCTTT
CDR3aa: CASSPWDREDTEAFF
d_gene: -
j_gene: TRBJ1-1
abundance: -
len: 15
v_gene: TRBV12-1

CDR3nt: TGTGCCCTTTTCCAGGGGTACACTGAAGCTTTCTTT
CDR3aa: CALFQGYTEAFF
d_gene: -
j_gene: TRBJ1-1
abundance: -
len: 12
v_gene: TRBV6-1

CDR3nt: TGTGCCAGCAGTAAGGACGGAGGGATCGATGAGCAGTTCTTC
CDR3aa: CASSKDGGIDEQFF
d_gene: -
j_gene: TRBJ2-1
abundance: few
len: 14
v_gene: TRBV2

CDR3nt: TGTGCCAGCAGCTCTACAGGACAGGAAGCTAACTATGGCTACACCTTC
CDR3aa: CASSSTGQEANYGYTF
d_gene: TRBD1
j_gene: TRBJ1-2
abundance: -
len: 16
v_gene: TRBV7-8

CDR3nt: TGCAGCGTTGCTGCGGATCCCGCAACTTCTGGAAACACCATATATTTT
CDR3aa: CSVAADPATSGNTIYF
d_gene: -
j_gene: TRBJ1-3
abundance: -
len: 16
v_gene: TRBV29-1

CDR3nt: TGTGCCAGCAGGCTCAGGGGTTTGAACACTGAAGCTTTCTTT
CDR3aa: CASRLRGLNTEAFF
d_gene: -
j_gene: TRBJ1-1
abundance: -
len: 14
v_gene: TRBV6-1

CDR3nt: TGTGCCAGCAGTCAGGGGGGAGGCTACACCTTC
CDR3aa: CASSQGGGYTF
d_gene: TRBD1
j_gene: TRBJ1-2
abundance: -
len: 11
v_gene: TRBV28

CDR3nt: TGCGCCAGCAGCCAAGCGGGACAGAACTATGGCTACACCTTC
CDR3aa: CASSQAGQNYGYTF
d_gene: TRBD1
j_gene: TRBJ1-2
abundance: -
len: 14
v_gene: TRBV4-3

CDR3nt: TGTGCCAGCAGCCCGGGCGTCTCCTACGAGCAGTACTTC
CDR3aa: CASSPGVSYEQYF
d_gene: -
j_gene: TRBJ2-7
abundance: -
len: 13
v_gene: TRBV5-6

CDR3nt: TGCGCCAGCACGGACAGGGGGCCCACGACTAACTATGGCTACACCTTC
CDR3aa: CASTDRGPTTNYGYTF
d_gene: TRBD1
j_gene: TRBJ1-2
abundance: -
len: 16
v_gene: TRBV5-1

CDR3nt: TGTGCCAGCAGTTTATCAGCGGGCAGGGTGGGCGAGCAGTACTTC
CDR3aa: CASSLSAGRVGEQYF
d_gene: -
j_gene: TRBJ2-7
abundance: -
len: 15
v_gene: TRBV27

CDR3nt: TGTGCCAGCAGCTTTAGTGGGGGGCTCAATGAGCAGTTCTTC
CDR3aa: CASSFSGGLNEQFF
d_gene: -
j_gene: TRBJ2-1
abundance: -
len: 14
v_gene: TRBV5-6

CDR3nt: TGTGCCACCAGCAGAGGACGGATAAACACCGGGGAGCTGTTTTTT
CDR3aa: CATSRGRINTGELFF
d_gene: -
j_gene: TRBJ2-2
abundance: -
len: 15
v_gene: TRBV15

CDR3nt: TGCGCCAGCAGCACGTTGGACAGGGGCGAGACCCAGTACTTC
CDR3aa: CASSTLDRGETQYF
d_gene: TRBD1
j_gene: TRBJ2-5
abundance: -
len: 14
v_gene: TRBV5-1

CDR3nt: TGTGCCAGCAGTCGTATCTCTGGGGCCAACGTCCTGACTTTC
CDR3aa: CASSRISGANVLTF
d_gene: -
j_gene: TRBJ2-6
abundance: -
len: 14
v_gene: TRBV11-1

CDR3nt: TGCGCCAGCAGCCAAGTCGACAGGGACGGAAACACCATATATTTT
CDR3aa: CASSQVDRDGNTIYF
d_gene: TRBD1
j_gene: TRBJ1-3
abundance: -
len: 15
v_gene: TRBV4-1

CDR3nt: TGTGCCAGCAGGCAAAAGGGAGGGAGGGACACTGAAGCTTTCTTT
CDR3aa: CASRQKGGRDTEAFF
d_gene: -
j_gene: TRBJ1-1
abundance: few
len: 15
v_gene: TRBV6-6

CDR3nt: TGTGCCAGCAGCTTAACTGGAGGTAGGGGCCCCTCGGGAGAGCAGTACTTC
CDR3aa: CASSLTGGRGPSGEQYF
d_gene: -
j_gene: TRBJ2-7
abundance: -
len: 17
v_gene: TRBV7-2

CDR3nt: TGTGCCAGCAGCCCGGACAGGGATAACACCGGGGAGCTGTTTTTT
CDR3aa: CASSPDRDNTGELFF
d_gene: TRBD1
j_gene: TRBJ2-2
abundance: once
len: 15
v_gene: TRBV5-4

CDR3nt: TGTGCCAGCAGTCAGGGAATCGGGGAGCTGTTTTTT
CDR3aa: CASSQGIGELFF
d_gene: -
j_gene: TRBJ2-2
abundance: -
len: 12
v_gene: TRBV28

CDR3nt: TGTGCCAGCAGCGTAGTTCAGGGGGCCGGCACTGAAGCTTTCTTT
CDR3aa: CASSVVQGAGTEAFF
d_gene: TRBD1
j_gene: TRBJ1-1
abundance: few
len: 15
v_gene: TRBV9

CDR3nt: TGTGCCAGCAGTTTAAGCCAGGACCGACATAGCAATCAGCCCCAGCATTTT
CDR3aa: CASSLSQDRHSNQPQHF
d_gene: -
j_gene: TRBJ1-5
abundance: -
len: 17
v_gene: TRBV28

CDR3nt: TGTGCCAGCAGCCTAAGCGGGAGAGAGACCCAGTACTTC
CDR3aa: CASSLSGRETQYF
d_gene: TRBD2
j_gene: TRBJ2-5
abundance: -
len: 13
v_gene: TRBV9

CDR3nt: TGCGCCAGCAGCCAAGAATTCGTGCAGGGCGAGCAGTACTTC
CDR3aa: CASSQEFVQGEQYF
d_gene: -
j_gene: TRBJ2-7
abundance: -
len: 14
v_gene: TRBV4-1

CDR3nt: TGCGCCAGCAGCTTGGGAGGGGACAGGGGTCGGGACGAGCAGTACTTC
CDR3aa: CASSLGGDRGRDEQYF
d_gene: TRBD1
j_gene: TRBJ2-7
abundance: -
len: 16
v_gene: TRBV5-1

CDR3nt: TGTGCCAGGGGGGGAGAGGGATCCTACAATGAGCAGTTCTTC
CDR3aa: CARGGEGSYNEQFF
d_gene: -
j_gene: TRBJ2-1
abundance: -
len: 14
v_gene: TRBV2

CDR3nt: TGCGCCAGCAGCCAGGCGGGGACAGTGAACACTGAAGCTTTCTTT
CDR3aa: CASSQAGTVNTEAFF
d_gene: TRBD1
j_gene: TRBJ1-1
abundance: -
len: 15
v_gene: TRBV4-1

CDR3nt: TGCGCCAGCAGCCAATCCCCGGGACTAGCGGGGGGGCGGGGCACAGATACGCAGTATTTT
CDR3aa: CASSQSPGLAGGRGTDTQYF
d_gene: TRBD2
j_gene: TRBJ2-3
abundance: once
len: 20
v_gene: TRBV4-1

CDR3nt: TGTGCCAGCAGTTACCCGGGACAGAACTATGGCTACACCTTC
CDR3aa: CASSYPGQNYGYTF
d_gene: TRBD1
j_gene: TRBJ1-2
abundance: few
len: 14
v_gene: TRBV6-6

CDR3nt: TGTGCCAGTAGTATAGATCCGGGGACCGGGGAGCTGTTTTTT
CDR3aa: CASSIDPGTGELFF
d_gene: -
j_gene: TRBJ2-2
abundance: -
len: 14
v_gene: TRBV19

CDR3nt: TGTGCCAGCAGCTTGGATTTGGACAGGCCCTCCCAGTGGGATACGCAGTATTTT
CDR3aa: CASSLDLDRPSQWDTQYF
d_gene: TRBD1
j_gene: TRBJ2-3
abundance: -
len: 18
v_gene: TRBV5-4

CDR3nt: TGCGCCAGCAGCTTGTTTGGCGGGAACAGGGTCAGGGCTGGAAACACCATATATTTT
CDR3aa: CASSLFGGNRVRAGNTIYF
d_gene: -
j_gene: TRBJ1-3
abundance: once
len: 19
v_gene: TRBV5-1

CDR3nt: TGTGCCAGCAGCGCCGGACTGGGCCTCTCCGAGCAGTACTTC
CDR3aa: CASSAGLGLSEQYF
d_gene: -
j_gene: TRBJ2-7
abundance: -
len: 14
v_gene: TRBV9

CDR3nt: TGTGCCAGCAGGGGTAGCGGGGAAGGAGATACGCAGTATTTT
CDR3aa: CASRGSGEGDTQYF
d_gene: TRBD2
j_gene: TRBJ2-3
abundance: -
len: 14
v_gene: TRBV27

CDR3nt: TGCAGCGTTGAAGGTTCAGGGCTCCGCTATGGCTACACCTTC
CDR3aa: CSVEGSGLRYGYTF
d_gene: -
j_gene: TRBJ1-2
abundance: -
len: 14
v_gene: TRBV29-1

CDR3nt: TGCGCCAGCAGTCGGACTAGCGGGGGCACAGATACGCAGTATTTT
CDR3aa: CASSRTSGGTDTQYF
d_gene: TRBD2
j_gene: TRBJ2-3
abundance: -
len: 15
v_gene: TRBV4-1

CDR3nt: TGTGCCAGTAGTGAAGACAGGGGACCTTATAGCAATCAGCCCCAGCATTTT
CDR3aa: CASSEDRGPYSNQPQHF
d_gene: TRBD1
j_gene: TRBJ1-5
abundance: -
len: 17
v_gene: TRBV19

CDR3nt: TGTGCCAGTAGTACTCCAGGGAGGGGGCAGCCCCAGCATTTT
CDR3aa: CASSTPGRGQPQHF
d_gene: -
j_gene: TRBJ1-5
abundance: -
len: 14
v_gene: TRBV19

CDR3nt: TGTGCCAGCAGCGCCCACGGGACAGTTTATAGCAATCAGCCCCAGCATTTT
CDR3aa: CASSAHGTVYSNQPQHF
d_gene: TRBD1
j_gene: TRBJ1-5
abundance: -
len: 17
v_gene: TRBV7-9